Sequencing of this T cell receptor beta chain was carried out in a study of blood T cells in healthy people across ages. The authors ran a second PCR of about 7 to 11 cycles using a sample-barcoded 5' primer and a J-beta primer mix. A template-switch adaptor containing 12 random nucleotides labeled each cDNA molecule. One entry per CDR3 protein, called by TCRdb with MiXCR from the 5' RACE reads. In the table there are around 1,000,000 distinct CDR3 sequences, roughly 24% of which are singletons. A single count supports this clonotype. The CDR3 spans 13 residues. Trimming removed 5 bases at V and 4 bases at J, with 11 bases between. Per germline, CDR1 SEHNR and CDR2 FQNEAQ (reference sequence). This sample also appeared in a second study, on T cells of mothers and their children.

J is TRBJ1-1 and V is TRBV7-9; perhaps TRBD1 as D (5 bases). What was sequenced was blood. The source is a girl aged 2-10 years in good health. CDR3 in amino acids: CASSGGAITEAFF. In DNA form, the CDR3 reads TGTGCCAGCAGCGGTGGGGCGATCACTGAAGCTTTCTTT. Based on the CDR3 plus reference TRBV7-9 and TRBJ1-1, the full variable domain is DTGVSQNPRHKITKRGQNVTFRCDPISEHNRLYWYRQTLGQGPEFLTYFQNEAQLEKSRLLSDRFSAERPKGSFSTLEIQRTEQGDSAMYLCASSGGAITEAFFGQGTRLTVV.